This T cell receptor (beta chain) was documented in a study of neoadjuvant anti-PD-1 for oral cavity cancer. Indicated time point: after neoadjuvant nivolumab, at surgical resection. Trimming took off 7 bases at V and 0 bases at J, with 10 bases between the two ends. CDR1 and CDR2 from the germline V gene are MNHNS and SASEGT. The CDR3 is made up of 14 amino acids. Here immunoSEQ multiplex PCR was the method, and the copy in TCRdb shows in-frame clones only, minus some. The sample consists of fewer than 15,000 clones, roughly 71% of them appearing once. V gene TRBV6-1 combines with J gene TRBJ1-5; D gene ambiguous. The clonotype comes from a person aged 40-85 years with oral cavity squamous cell carcinoma. Sequences were derived from PBMCs, sampled after nivolumab (anti-PD-1) treatment. The CDR3 region is CASTPQNSNQPQHF. The CDR3, as DNA: TGTGCCAGCACCCCGCAGAATAGCAATCAGCCCCAGCATTTT.